This is a list of T cell receptor beta chains from one sample in a study of T-cell memory formation after mild COVID-19. TCRdb re-called the 5' RACE reads through MiXCR, storing one row per CDR3 protein. The sample holds 300,000 to 350,000 distinct CDR3 sequences, 15% to 20% seen once. Input material: PBMCs or a T cell subset sorted from them (not recorded which). The receptors derive from a man aged 18 to 29 who had mild COVID-19 (a few samples of this study predate the infection). Cell type and time point are not known. Each CDR3 is given with its conserved first and last residue.

v_gene	len	j_gene	CDR3aa
TRBV6-6	15	TRBJ1-2	CASSYLEGPNYGYTF
TRBV5-5	11	TRBJ2-1	CASILGREQFF
TRBV28	13	TRBJ1-2	CASSLEGFRGYTF
TRBV6-5	12	TRBJ2-5	CATSRAGETQYF
TRBV29-1	14	TRBJ2-2	CSVASRARTGELFF
TRBV27	14	TRBJ2-7	CASSLMAGSYEQYF
TRBV24-1	14	TRBJ2-3	CATQGPREADTQYF
TRBV15	16	TRBJ1-2	CATSRDHARLGDGYTF
TRBV2	15	TRBJ2-5	CASSESATGEETQYF
TRBV20-1	14	TRBJ2-5	CSARDSAGIETQYF
TRBV30	13	TRBJ2-1	CAWNSGGAAEQFF
TRBV11-1	13	TRBJ2-3	CASSKDSWDTQYF
TRBV9	16	TRBJ1-1	CASSVGSTEINTEAFF
TRBV15	14	TRBJ1-2	CATSRDGQGDPYTF
TRBV5-1	13	TRBJ1-2	CASSFRGVEGYTF
TRBV5-6	14	TRBJ2-3	CASSSGLDPDTQYF
TRBV4-1	17	TRBJ1-1	CASSQVALQGGGTEAFF
TRBV7-9	13	TRBJ2-1	CASSAGSYNEQFF
TRBV7-3	15	TRBJ2-7	CASSLRGQGDYEQYF
TRBV30	13	TRBJ2-7	CAWSGTGTYEQYF
TRBV5-1	15	TRBJ2-5	CASSLSVGLRETQYF
TRBV7-3	14	TRBJ2-2	CASSLSRWTGELFF
TRBV5-1	15	TRBJ2-7	CASSSRAEGVYEQYF
TRBV4-2	16	TRBJ2-2	CASSPQGGGSTGELFF
TRBV5-6	15	TRBJ1-1	CASSPGPQPDTEAFF
TRBV29-1	15	TRBJ2-7	CSVVFGTGGYYEQYF
TRBV11-2	14	TRBJ2-1	CASRRTSGGFGQFF
TRBV6-5	14	TRBJ2-1	CASSYSGLNNEQFF
TRBV20-1	15	TRBJ2-2	CSAMSGLADTGELFF
TRBV12-3/TRBV12-4	13	TRBJ2-7	CASASGGDYEQYF
TRBV5-4	15	TRBJ1-2	CASSLEIGTGYGYTF
TRBV7-3	14	TRBJ2-3	CASSSSPTSDTQYF
TRBV5-1	13	TRBJ2-1	CASSFGLQYEQFF
TRBV5-1	13	TRBJ1-1	CASSLAGDTEAFF
TRBV5-1	15	TRBJ1-1	CASSLRIDRDTEAFF
TRBV5-5	16	TRBJ1-5	CASSLFSPTSQQPQHF
TRBV7-2	12	TRBJ2-5	CASGNNQETQYF
TRBV29-1	13	TRBJ2-7	CSVEIADYYEQYF
TRBV7-7	14	TRBJ2-1	CASSLTPSGNEQFF
TRBV5-1	15	TRBJ2-3	CASSLNGGDTDTQYF
TRBV7-9	14	TRBJ2-5	CASSRGTSGQTQYF
TRBV9	15	TRBJ2-3	CASSVGLASTDTQYF
TRBV5-1	14	TRBJ2-7	CASSLAIEFVEQYF
TRBV20-1	14	TRBJ2-3	CSAREGPGTDTQYF
TRBV4-1	14	TRBJ1-6	CASSQDRGISPLHF
TRBV7-6	18	TRBJ2-6	CASSLEPALSSGANVLTF
TRBV2	14	TRBJ1-5	CASRGSYSNQPQHF
TRBV7-9	13	TRBJ1-1	CASSLGARGGAFF
TRBV7-3	19	TRBJ2-3	CASSSLTSGGTPAADTQYF
TRBV6-2/TRBV6-3	11	TRBJ2-5	CASGGRETQYF
TRBV29-1	14	TRBJ2-1	CSVEDGGTYNEQFF
TRBV4-2	14	TRBJ2-7	CASSMSGTAYEQYF
TRBV12-3/TRBV12-4	13	TRBJ1-1	CASSLDFGTEAFF
TRBV29-1	12	TRBJ1-5	CSVAQGDQPQHF
TRBV18	13	TRBJ1-5	CASSPGRDQPQHF